Listed here is a single TCR beta chain. What it recognizes is unknown. The data stem from a study of cytomegalovirus exposure and HLA in healthy donors. PCR was performed using 60 Vbeta and 13 Jbeta primers. Profiled with immunoSEQ multiplex PCR; TCRdb holds only in-frame clones, not every one. The sample totals about 130,000 clones. This CDR3 is 16 amino acids long. Per germline, CDR1 MNHNY and CDR2 SVGAGI (reference sequence). V lost 0 bases to trimming and J lost 3 bases; unmatched junction nucleotides: 4. General study points: Overall, under 200 TCR beta chains were annotated as cytomegalovirus-associated.

The sequence came from a woman aged 40 to 49 in good health and CMV-seropositive. J is TRBJ2-1 and V is TRBV6-6; 8 nucleotides agree with TRBD2. The sequencing input was PBMCs. CDR3 sequence: CASSYSAGVRYNEQFF. In nucleotides, the CDR3 is TGTGCCAGCAGTTACTCAGCGGGAGTGCGCTACAATGAGCAGTTCTTC.